The subject of this entry is one T cell receptor beta chain. With 60 Vbeta and 13 Jbeta primers, the PCR was carried out. Sequenced by immunoSEQ multiplex PCR; TCRdb stores in-frame clones only, minus some. Here the sample spans about 190,000 clones, about 80% being singletons. This entry is derived from a study of cytomegalovirus exposure and HLA in healthy donors. Germline CDR1 and CDR2: KGHSH and LQKENI. CDR3 length equals 14 residues. The V gene lost 2 bases and the J gene lost 2 bases, with 9 bases spanning the gap. The sequenced sample consisted of PBMCs. This clonotype originated in a woman aged 18-29 years in good health and CMV-seropositive. The chain carries TRBV18 and TRBJ1-2; no clear D. In nucleotides, the CDR3 is TGTGCCAGCTCACCAACTGCGGGGAACTATGGCTACACCTTC. Protein: CASSPTAGNYGYTF.